This is a list of T cell receptor beta chains from one sample in a study of T cell responses to AZD1222 COVID-19 vaccine. The table came from immunoSEQ multiplex PCR; TCRdb's copy has only in-frame clones and leaves some out. Altogether tens of thousands of clones are present, 80% being singletons, with the ten largest covering about 14%. Sequenced material: peripheral blood, taken 28 days after the second AZD1222 dose. Source of these receptors: an adult who received the AZD1222 COVID-19 vaccine. Both conserved end residues are part of each CDR3. The order of the fields is V gene, clone size, J gene, D gene, CDR3 length, CDR3 protein, CDR3 DNA. The D gene is left open where the match is weak. Clone size is stated in some rows and not others, as once, few, many or a class when expanded.

TRBV19,NA,TRBJ2-7,NA,19,CASSIGGRTGARIPYEQYF,TGTGCCAGTAGTATAGGGGGAAGGACCGGGGCTAGGATCCCCTACGAGCAGTACTTC
TRBV30,NA,TRBJ2-3,TRBD2,14,CAWRDGGGDRTQYF,TGTGCCTGGAGAGATGGCGGGGGAGACCGTACGCAGTATTTT
TRBV19,few,TRBJ1-3,NA,15,CASSIQDVSGNTIYF,TGTGCCAGTAGTATTCAGGACGTCTCTGGAAACACCATATATTTT
TRBV9,NA,TRBJ2-2,TRBD2,16,CASSVGGGGNTGELFF,TGTGCCAGCAGCGTAGGTGGCGGGGGGAACACCGGGGAGCTGTTTTTT
TRBV21-1,once,TRBJ2-7,NA,14,CASSKALCCYEQYF,TGTGCCAGCAGCAAAGCGCTTTGCTGTTACGAGCAGTACTTC
TRBV3-1/TRBV3-2,once,TRBJ2-4,NA,16,CASSQAAGTTPGIQYF,TGTGCCAGCAGCCAAGCCGCCGGGACAACCCCGGGCATTCAGTACTTC
TRBV5-5,once,TRBJ1-1,NA,14,CASSLDRANTEAFF,TGTGCCAGCAGCTTGGACAGGGCGAACACTGAAGCTTTCTTT
TRBV18,NA,TRBJ2-2,NA,15,CASSPGGPNTGELFF,TGTGCCAGCTCACCAGGGGGACCTAACACCGGGGAGCTGTTTTTT
TRBV4-3,NA,TRBJ2-1,TRBD1,17,CASSQDLGQSSYNEQFF,TGCGCCAGCAGCCAAGATCTGGGACAGAGCTCCTACAATGAGCAGTTCTTC
TRBV4-1,NA,TRBJ2-5,NA,13,CASSLTAQETQYF,TGCGCCAGCAGCCTGACAGCCCAAGAGACCCAGTACTTC
TRBV19,NA,TRBJ2-1,NA,15,CASSFQEGGRDEQFF,TGTGCCAGTAGTTTTCAAGAGGGGGGTAGGGATGAGCAGTTCTTC
TRBV27,NA,TRBJ2-1,NA,14,CASSLRQAYNEQFF,TGTGCCAGCAGTTTAAGGCAGGCCTACAATGAGCAGTTCTTC
TRBV30,NA,TRBJ1-6,NA,13,CAWSSGSNSPLHF,TGTGCCTGGAGTTCAGGGAGTAATTCACCCCTCCACTTT
TRBV29-1,NA,TRBJ2-1,NA,10,CSVGVPEQFF,TGCAGCGTTGGAGTCCCCGAGCAGTTCTTC
TRBV19,NA,TRBJ2-5,TRBD1,13,CASSKDRVKTQYF,TGTGCCAGTAGCAAGGACAGGGTAAAGACCCAGTACTTC
TRBV18,many,TRBJ1-2,TRBD1,16,CASSSTGGESIYGYTF,TGTGCCAGCTCATCTACAGGGGGCGAGTCCATCTATGGCTACACCTTC
TRBV10-2,NA,TRBJ1-1,NA,15,CASSAPGPLRGEAFF,TGCGCCAGCAGTGCTCCGGGCCCCCTCAGGGGAGAAGCTTTCTTT
TRBV6-1,NA,TRBJ1-6,NA,17,CASSEAGWSSYNSPLHF,TGTGCCAGCAGTGAGGCAGGTTGGAGCTCCTATAATTCACCCCTCCACTTT
TRBV11-2,NA,TRBJ1-5,NA,15,CASSLGGWGNQPQHF,TGTGCCAGCAGCCTTGGGGGATGGGGCAATCAGCCCCAGCATTTT
TRBV7-2,NA,TRBJ1-4,NA,16,CASSLSLRAGNEKLFF,TGTGCCAGCAGCTTAAGTCTCAGGGCAGGAAATGAAAAACTGTTTTTT
TRBV30,NA,TRBJ2-3,NA,13,CAWSRGDSDTQYF,TGTGCCTGGAGCCGCGGAGATTCAGATACGCAGTATTTT
TRBV7-8,NA,TRBJ2-2,NA,16,CASSLGSRVGTGELFF,TGTGCCAGCAGCTTAGGAAGTAGGGTGGGGACCGGGGAGCTGTTTTTT
TRBV12-5,NA,TRBJ2-5,TRBD2,16,CASGLVRTSGLETQYF,TGTGCTAGTGGTTTGGTGCGGACTAGCGGTTTGGAGACCCAGTACTTC
TRBV7-9,NA,TRBJ2-7,NA,14,CASSPSGQAYEQYF,TGTGCCAGCAGCCCCAGCGGGCAGGCCTACGAGCAGTACTTC
TRBV7-8,NA,TRBJ1-4,NA,17,CASSLAYFTGTNEKLFF,TGTGCCAGCAGCTTAGCGTATTTCACGGGAACTAATGAAAAACTGTTTTTT
TRBV5-4,NA,TRBJ2-3,NA,14,CASSFATSTDTQYF,TGTGCCAGCAGCTTTGCTACTAGCACAGATACGCAGTATTTT
TRBV19,NA,TRBJ1-3,TRBD1,17,CASTLDRGVPSGNTIYF,TGTGCCAGTACCCTGGACAGGGGGGTTCCCTCTGGAAACACCATATATTTT
TRBV11-2,NA,TRBJ2-1,TRBD2,18,CASSSLGLAGGPRNEQFF,TGTGCCAGCAGCTCGTTGGGACTAGCGGGGGGCCCCCGCAATGAGCAGTTCTTC
TRBV6-5,few,TRBJ1-2,NA,15,CASSYSLLAPYGYTF,TGTGCCAGCAGTTACTCGTTACTTGCCCCCTATGGCTACACCTTC
TRBV11-2,NA,TRBJ2-1,NA,16,CASSLRADSSYNEQFF,TGTGCCAGCAGCTTAAGGGCCGACTCCTCCTACAATGAGCAGTTCTTC
TRBV11-2,few,TRBJ2-2,NA,11,CASRDTGELFF,TGTGCCAGCAGGGACACCGGGGAGCTGTTTTTT
TRBV7-6,once,TRBJ2-2,TRBD1,15,CASSWGQGGTGELFF,TGTGCCAGCAGCTGGGGACAGGGTGGCACCGGGGAGCTGTTTTTT
TRBV7-8,NA,TRBJ1-2,NA,14,CASSLGVTNYGYTF,TGTGCCAGCAGCTTAGGGGTCACAAACTATGGCTACACCTTC
TRBV4-3,few,TRBJ1-5,TRBD1,15,CASSQDIGGGQPQHF,TGCGCCAGCAGCCAAGATATAGGGGGCGGTCAGCCCCAGCATTTT
TRBV5-1,NA,TRBJ1-5,NA,15,CASSLSSGSNQPQHF,TGCGCCAGCAGCTTGAGCTCGGGGAGCAATCAGCCCCAGCATTTT
TRBV7-3,NA,TRBJ2-1,NA,18,CASSPKGMGADPYNEQFF,TGTGCCAGCAGCCCCAAGGGTATGGGGGCGGACCCCTACAATGAGCAGTTCTTC
TRBV15,NA,TRBJ1-3,TRBD1,15,CATSADRASGNTIYF,TGTGCCACCAGCGCGGACAGGGCCTCTGGAAACACCATATATTTT
TRBV30,NA,TRBJ1-1,TRBD1,14,CAWRVQGARTEAFF,TGTGCCTGGAGGGTACAGGGGGCTCGCACTGAAGCTTTCTTT
TRBV7-9,NA,TRBJ2-7,NA,17,CASSSTRTGGDTYEQYF,TGTGCCAGCAGCTCAACACGTACAGGGGGGGATACTTACGAGCAGTACTTC
TRBV19,once,TRBJ1-5,TRBD1,14,CARCTGDLNQPQHF,TGTGCCAGGTGTACAGGGGACCTAAATCAGCCCCAGCATTTT